Presented here are 5 T cell receptor beta chains from one specimen sequenced in a study of blood T cell repertoires in COVID-19. Repertoires were generated with immunoSEQ multiplex PCR, while TCRdb's copy carries only in-frame clones and drops some. The sample carries around 90,000 clones, about nine tenths recorded once. The material sequenced was peripheral blood. These receptors were collected from a male donor with acute or convalescent COVID-19.

The table lists this clone with a few counts. The chain employs TRBV3-1 (or the pseudogene TRBV3-2) and TRBJ1-1; tentatively, D is TRBD1 (6 bases). CDR1 LGHDT and CDR2 YNNKEL come from the germline V gene (reference sequence). This CDR3 has 14 amino acids. The germline V and J ends were trimmed by 6 bases and 3 bases, with 14 bases remaining between them. The CDR3 loop reads CASRLTQGDTEAFF. The DNA of the CDR3 is TGTGCCAGCAGACTTACACAGGGCGACACTGAAGCTTTCTTT.

The chain combines TRBV3-1 (or the pseudogene TRBV3-2) with TRBJ2-1, with 7 bases fitting TRBD1. The length of the CDR3 is 15 residues. J was trimmed by 0 bases and V by 5 bases; bases with no gene match: 4. CDR1 LGHDT and CDR2 YNNKEL come from the germline V gene (reference sequence). DNA for the CDR3: TGTGCCAGCAGCGAGAACAGGGGCTCCTACAATGAGCAGTTCTTC. Translating it yields CASSENRGSYNEQFF.

The chain is built from TRBV4-1 and TRBJ2-4; 11 bases line up with TRBD1. The CDR3 extends over 16 amino acids. Germline values: CDR1 MGHRA, CDR2 YSYEKL. The V gene end was trimmed by 4 bases and the J gene end by 0 bases; junction bases not matched to a gene: 2. The CDR3 loop is CASSPGQGVAKNIQYF. The CDR3 coding sequence is TGCGCCAGCAGCCCGGGACAGGGGGTAGCCAAAAACATTCAGTACTTC.

The V call is TRBV3-1 (or the pseudogene TRBV3-2), the J call TRBJ1-6; the D gene is possibly TRBD1 (6 bases). V lost 2 bases and J lost 7, with 15 bases in between. The germline gives CDR1 LGHDT, CDR2 YNNKEL (reference sequence). The CDR3 runs to 16 residues. The DNA for the CDR3 is TGTGCCAGCAGCCAATCCGACAGGTCCAGAAATTCACCCCTCCACTTT. Its translation: CASSQSDRSRNSPLHF.

With respect to this clone: One end of the junction does not line up with germline, which may come from a read error. This rearrangement joins TRBV10-3 to TRBJ1-3; D call uncertain. Germline loops: CDR1 ENHRY, CDR2 SYGVKD. The CDR3 runs to 16 residues. The CDR3 spells CAISGRLMDSANTIYF. CDR3 nucleotide sequence: TGTGCCATCAGTGGACGACTCATGGACTCTGCAAACACCATATATTTT.